The rows below give T cell receptor beta chains drawn from one sample of a study of OX40 agonist ivuxolimab in advanced cancers. The assay was immunoSEQ multiplex PCR, and TCRdb's table has in-frame clones only and misses some. The sample includes about 62,000 clones, about four fifths of them seen just once. This material consisted of CD4+ or CD8+ T cells sorted from blood, taken in a trial of the OX40 agonist ivuxolimab. The receptors come from an adult with an advanced solid tumor such as melanoma, head and neck, liver or kidney cancer. Each CDR3 is given with its conserved first and last residue. D genes are given only for firm matches. Size is omitted from some rows. Given values are once, few, many or a class for expanded clones.

d_call	v_call	clone_size	j_call	cdr3_nt	cdr3_aa
-	TRBV7-2	-	TRBJ2-6	TGTGCCAGCAGCTGGGGGTCTGCCGGGGCCAACGTCCTGACTTTC	CASSWGSAGANVLTF
TRBD1	TRBV6-1	-	TRBJ1-5	TGTGCCAGCAGTGAGGACAGGGATCAGCCCCAGCATTTT	CASSEDRDQPQHF
-	TRBV5-4	-	TRBJ1-6	TGTGCCAGCAGCTTGTTGGTTGAATCACCCCTCCACTTT	CASSLLVESPLHF
-	TRBV7-3	-	TRBJ1-1	TGTGCCAGCAGCCTAGACGGCGGGCCCTACGAAGCTTTCTTT	CASSLDGGPYEAFF
TRBD1	TRBV6-6	few	TRBJ2-5	TGTGCCATCAGTGCCGGGACAGGTCAGTGGGAGACCCAGTACTTC	CAISAGTGQWETQYF
TRBD2	TRBV28	-	TRBJ2-7	TGTGCCAGCAGCCTTGGACTAGCGGGAGCCCTCGGTCAGTACTTC	CASSLGLAGALGQYF
-	TRBV6-5	few	TRBJ1-6	TGTGCCAGCAGGGCTCCTGGTCCCTATAATTCACCCCTCCACTTT	CASRAPGPYNSPLHF
TRBD1	TRBV19	-	TRBJ1-5	TGTGCCAGTAGTACTACCGGGACAGGGGGCGTTCGCAATCAGCCCCAGCATTTT	CASSTTGTGGVRNQPQHF
-	TRBV4-3	-	TRBJ1-3	TGCGCCAGCAGCCAAGGCTCAGGTTCTGGAAACACCATATATTTT	CASSQGSGSGNTIYF
-	TRBV2	-	TRBJ1-1	TGTGCCAGCGTTCAGGGACCTCCTGAAGCTTTCTTT	CASVQGPPEAFF
TRBD1	TRBV10-3	-	TRBJ2-7	TGTGCCATCAGTGAGTGGACAGGGACAAGGGAGCAGTACTTC	CAISEWTGTREQYF
-	TRBV6-5	-	TRBJ2-3	TGTGCCAGCAGTTACGGGCTGGAAGACAACACAGATACGCAGTATTTT	CASSYGLEDNTDTQYF
TRBD1	TRBV10-3	-	TRBJ1-3	TGTGCCATCAGGGGGACAGGGACTGGAAACACCATATATTTT	CAIRGTGTGNTIYF
TRBD1	TRBV7-2	-	TRBJ1-5	TGTGCCAGCAGCCCAGCCCGGACAGGGGGTAGTAGCAATCAGCCCCAGCATTTT	CASSPARTGGSSNQPQHF
-	TRBV10-3	-	TRBJ2-3	TGTGCCATCAGTGATCCCCCCGCTGACGGCACAGATACGCAGTATTTT	CAISDPPADGTDTQYF
TRBD2	TRBV27	-	TRBJ2-7	TGTGCCAGCAGGACCTTTCCGGGACTAGCGGGGGGGCGGCGCGAGCAGTACTTC	CASRTFPGLAGGRREQYF
TRBD2	TRBV19	-	TRBJ2-7	TGTGCCAGTAGCCGAAGCGGGGGCTCCTACGAGCAGTACTTC	CASSRSGGSYEQYF
-	TRBV5-1	-	TRBJ1-3	TGCGCCAGCAGCCGCACTCAGGGATACTCTGGAAACACCATATATTTT	CASSRTQGYSGNTIYF
-	TRBV4-1	many	TRBJ1-5	TGCGCCAGCAGCCCCCCGGGGACACCTCAACTGCATTTT	CASSPPGTPQLHF
-	TRBV7-2	-	TRBJ1-2	TGTGCCAGCAGCTTAGAAGGGGGTATCCGGTATGGCTACACCTTC	CASSLEGGIRYGYTF
-	TRBV7-2	-	TRBJ2-3	TGTGCCAGCAGCTTAGCAACTAGAAGGGGGATCACAGATACGCAGTATTTT	CASSLATRRGITDTQYF
TRBD1	TRBV29-1	-	TRBJ1-2	TGCAGCGTTGAAACCGGGACAGGGGGAGGCTACACCTTC	CSVETGTGGGYTF
TRBD1	TRBV19	-	TRBJ1-2	TGTGCCAGTAGTCTCCTCCGGGACAGGGGCCTTTCTAACTATGGCTACACCTTC	CASSLLRDRGLSNYGYTF
-	TRBV19	-	TRBJ2-7	TGTGCCAGTAGTATGGGACCCTCGATCTCCTACGAGCAGTACTTC	CASSMGPSISYEQYF
TRBD1	TRBV6-5	-	TRBJ1-1	TGTGCCAGCAGTTACTCCGGGACAGTGAGTTATGAAGCTTTCTTT	CASSYSGTVSYEAFF
-	TRBV7-9	-	TRBJ2-5	TGTGCCAGCAGCTTAGTTTCGGGTCTCGGAGAGACCCAGTACTTC	CASSLVSGLGETQYF
-	TRBV7-2	-	TRBJ2-7	TGTGCCAGCAGCTTAACGGCGGGGACGTACGAGCAGTACTTC	CASSLTAGTYEQYF
-	TRBV27	-	TRBJ1-2	TGTGCCAGCAGTTCGTTTGGTGGGCTAGGATATGGCTACACCTTC	CASSSFGGLGYGYTF
-	TRBV6-5	-	TRBJ2-7	TGTGCCAGCAGTTACTCTAGGCACTACGAGCAGTACTTC	CASSYSRHYEQYF
-	TRBV5-1	-	TRBJ2-7	TGCGCCAGCAGCTCCGACAGTACATCCTACGAGCAGTACTTC	CASSSDSTSYEQYF
TRBD1	TRBV28	-	TRBJ1-5	TGTGCCAGCAGTCGTCCCGGGACAGGCGACCTCTATAGCAATCAGCCCCAGCATTTT	CASSRPGTGDLYSNQPQHF
-	TRBV19	-	TRBJ1-1	TGTGCCAGTAGTCTTCCAGGGGCAGGGTATACTGAAGCTTTCTTT	CASSLPGAGYTEAFF
-	TRBV7-2	-	TRBJ2-2	TGTGCCAGCAGCTTAGATAACACCGGGGAGCTGTTTTTT	CASSLDNTGELFF
-	TRBV20-1	-	TRBJ1-2	TGCAGTGCTAGCCCCGGGACCGGCTACACCTTC	CSASPGTGYTF
-	TRBV10-3	-	TRBJ2-7	TGTGCCATCAGTGAGTCGACGTGGTCAGGGAGCGACGAGCAGTACTTC	CAISESTWSGSDEQYF
-	TRBV6-6	once	TRBJ1-6	TGTGCCAGCAGCCTGACAGCTAATTCACCCCTCCACTTT	CASSLTANSPLHF
-	TRBV10-3	-	TRBJ1-2	TGTGCCATCAGTGACGCAGGGCCCGACTATGGCTACACCTTC	CAISDAGPDYGYTF
TRBD2	TRBV9	-	TRBJ2-2	TGTGCCAGCAGCTTTGGGACTAGCGGGAGGGTCGGGGAGCTGTTTTTT	CASSFGTSGRVGELFF
TRBD1	TRBV6-1	-	TRBJ1-2	TGTGCCAGCACCCCCACAGGGGTTAACTATGGCTACACCTTC	CASTPTGVNYGYTF
-	TRBV9	-	TRBJ1-3	TGTGCCAGCAGCGTAGCTTCCGGGGTTTCGGGAAACACCATATATTTT	CASSVASGVSGNTIYF
TRBD1	TRBV28	once	TRBJ1-3	TGTGCCAGCAGTCGGCGGGACAGGGATGGAAACACCATATATTTT	CASSRRDRDGNTIYF